This T cell receptor beta chain was captured in a study of persistence of HIV-infected CD4 T cells. Study overall: Multiple blood draws of up to about 180 mL, except two donors with single leukapheresis.

Stimulation used 8 to 10 ug/mL lysate from CMV-infected fibroblasts. Sorted nonresponding memory CD4+ T cells were CD40L-negative, CD69-negative, CD45RO-high. The immunoSEQ assay was version 4, run in survey mode. Assay: immunoSEQ multiplex PCR; the TCRdb copy retains only in-frame clones and omits some. The table lists fewer than 30,000 clones, roughly 86% of them singletons. With regard to this clone: The target antigen is unknown.

V shed 6 bases and J shed 0 bases, with 14 bases lying between them. The CDR3 is 15 amino acids. Looked up from germline, CDR1 is MNHEY and CDR2 is SVGAGI. The clonotype comes from an adult man with HIV who was CMV-seropositive. The chain couples TRBV6-5 to TRBJ1-1; D remains unclear. This specimen consisted of CD4+ T cells sorted from PBMCs after approximately 18-hour stimulation, obtained from a patient who received antiretroviral therapy. The CDR3 is CASRDPPAMNTEAFF. CDR3 nucleotides: TGTGCCAGCAGGGATCCCCCCGCGATGAACACTGAAGCTTTCTTT.